This T cell receptor beta chain is from a study of CD8 T cells in Susac syndrome (dated by TCRdb to the late 2010s). For the wider study: Whether CD8+ T cell activation and differentiation in Susac syndrome was antigen driven was tested using repertoire sequencing. CD8+ T cell repertoire clonality was compared between about a dozen healthy donors, approximately 14 Susac syndrome patients and some 15 multiple sclerosis patients.

High-throughput TCR beta sequencing profiled peripheral blood CD8+ and CD4+ T cells from healthy donors, Susac syndrome patients and multiple sclerosis patients. The multiple sclerosis controls were treatment-naive patients whose relapsing-remitting disease, either stable or active, fulfilled the revised McDonald criteria. Bulk CD8+ and CD4+ T cells were purified by magnetic negative isolation, whereas CD8+ TEMRA cells were enriched by FACS. Blood was drawn into EDTA tubes, processed within 24 hours, and PBMCs were isolated by density gradient centrifugation. PBMCs destined for TCR sequencing were cryopreserved in liquid nitrogen and later thawed in a 37 °C water bath. The sorted or isolated CD4+, CD8+ and CD8+ TEMRA cells reached a purity of at least 90%. V and J lose 2 bases and 2 bases, and a span of 20 bases separates them. From its cysteine to its phenylalanine, the CDR3 spans 18 amino acids. Only CDR3 DNA is held: 54 bases, read in frame from base 1. The CDR1 and CDR2 encoded by the germline V gene (reference sequence) are SEHNR and FQNEAQ.

RNA was extracted using the RNeasy kit, and roughly 0.45 to 1 microgram was reverse transcribed with random hexamers. The immunoSEQ multiplex PCR assay, which covers 54 Vbeta and 13 Jbeta segments, was used to amplify TCR beta CDR3 regions. PCR amplification bias was corrected by using a synthetic template baseline for primer optimization and computational correction. In the authors' own workflow: Reads were assigned to V, D and J genes according to IMGT and analyzed in immunoSEQ Analyzer, with only productive sequences retained. To calculate clonality, Shannon entropy was normalized by log2 of the number of productive unique sequences and then subtracted from one. For each patient and control, public and private clones were evaluated among the 100 most prevalent clones. Clones were defined as Susac-specific when absent from the healthy and MS cohorts, from approximately 1,100 published viral clones and from other ImmuneACCESS disease sequences. The public sequencing data were trimmed at Q25 with fastp and processed into clonotypes with MiXCR by TCRdb, which kept only in-frame beta chains. All rows with the same CDR3 protein become a single entry with the most common DNA and genes. TCRdb, rather than the study authors, made the V and J calls. A total of 160,000 or so distinct CDR3 sequences appear in this sample, approximately 96% of them only once. The ten largest make up around 0.21% of the sample.

Findings and caveats that apply to the study as a whole: The study acknowledged that relatively few individuals were included in the TCR sequencing and HLA analysis.

As to this clonotype: Its antigen is currently not known. Base-call qualities are not available, and no considerably larger clone is one nucleotide away.

This TCR came from a human donor with multiple sclerosis. The sample taken for sequencing was CD8+ T cells from PBMCs. The sequence joins TRBV7-9 to TRBJ2-3; no D segment can be confidently identified. CDR3 protein: CASSLPPRGGEYTDTQYF. The nucleotide sequence is TGTGCCAGCAGCTTACCCCCCCGAGGTGGTGAGTACACAGATACGCAGTATTTT.